What follows are 26 T cell receptor beta chains derived from one specimen sequenced in a study of T cells in Graves' hyperthyroidism and ophthalmopathy. The TCR beta CDR3 regions underwent amplification using RNA transcripts as the source. HTBI primers drove first-round RT-PCR of the TCR CDR3. TCRdb recomputed calls from the multiplex PCR reads with MiXCR, one row per CDR3 protein. The sample holds approximately 610,000 distinct CDR3 sequences, approximately 15% seen once. Sequencing was done on a sample of blood. The receptors come from a young woman with Graves' hyperthyroidism.

The sample holds many counts of this clonotype. The chain employs TRBV30 and TRBJ2-7, with no clear D. Germline-derived CDR1 and CDR2 are GTSNPN and SVGIG (reference sequence). V lost 2 bases to trimming and J lost 5 bases, with 7 bases between them. This CDR3 is 11 amino acids long. Here the CDR3 DNA reads TGTGCCTGGAGTCTGTGGGACGAGCAGTACTTC. Amino acid sequence: CAWSLWDEQYF.

A few counts support this clonotype. The chain links TRBV19 to TRBJ1-5; 8 positions match TRBD1. Germline loops: CDR1 LNHDA, CDR2 SQIVND (reference sequence). Trimming at V came to 4 bases and at J to 6 bases, leaving 5 bases not matched to a gene. The length of the CDR3 is 14 residues. The CDR3 sequence is CASSTDREGQPQHF. CDR3 nucleotides: TGTGCCAGTAGTACGGACAGGGAGGGTCAGCCCCAGCATTTT.

The chain uses TRBV28 and TRBJ2-1; 13 bases agree with TRBD2. The V segment lost 5 bases and the J segment 9 bases; nucleotides outside the gene matches: 13. CDR1 and CDR2 from the germline V gene are MDHEN and SYDVKM. The CDR3 has 17 amino acids. CDR3 sequence: CASSGLAGAGRLGEQFF. CDR3 nucleotide sequence: TGTGCCAGCAGTGGACTAGCGGGGGCCGGAAGATTGGGTGAGCAGTTCTTC.

The V gene is TRBV7-2, the J gene TRBJ2-1; TRBD2 matches 9 bases. This CDR3 contains 16 residues. Trimming at V came to 1 base and at J to 2 bases, leaving 3 bases not matched to a gene. CDR1 SGHTA and CDR2 FQGNSA come from the germline V gene. CDR3 nucleotides: TGTGCCAGCAGCTTAGTAGGCGGGGGGGCCTACAATGAGCAGTTCTTC. Translation gives CASSLVGGGAYNEQFF.

The chain recombines TRBV20-1 with TRBJ2-7, with 7 bases aligning to TRBD2. In germline, CDR1 is DFQATT, CDR2 SNEGSKA (reference sequence). With 4 bases clipped from V and 4 bases from J, the junction kept 10 bases outside the gene matches. The CDR3 covers 14 residues. The CDR3 spells CSATLGSGWYEQYF. As DNA, the CDR3 is TGCAGTGCTACGCTGGGTAGCGGGTGGTACGAGCAGTACTTC.

This clonotype was recorded many times. V and J are TRBV12-3 or TRBV12-4 and TRBJ2-1; possibly TRBD1 for D (6 bases). V lost 0 bases and J 4 bases, leaving 10 bases between the germline ends. The CDR3 sequence is 15 residues long. The CDR3 region is CASSLARTAYNEQFF. In DNA, the CDR3 is TGTGCCAGCAGTTTAGCGCGGACAGCTTACAATGAGCAGTTCTTC.

This clonotype came up many times. The V gene is TRBV28, the J gene TRBJ2-1, with D perhaps TRBD1 or TRBD2 (5 bases each). Germline V gene lookup returns CDR1 MDHEN and CDR2 SYDVKM. Trimming took off 7 bases at V and 7 bases at J, with 29 bases between the two ends. The length of the CDR3 is 18 residues. The CDR3 DNA reads TGTGCCAGCACCTTAATGGCAGGGAGTATCCCGTTGTTGAATGAGCAGTTCTTC. It encodes CASTLMAGSIPLLNEQFF.

This clonotype was seen a few times. The rearrangement uses TRBV29-1 and TRBJ2-7; D perhaps matches TRBD1 (5 bases). The germline gives CDR1 SQVTM, CDR2 ANQGSEA. The V end lost 4 bases, the J end lost 6 bases, and 13 bases lay between the germline ends. The CDR3 has 12 residues. As DNA, the CDR3 is TGCAGCGTTGTAGGGGCACTCGGCGAGCAGTACTTC. The encoded protein is CSVVGALGEQYF.

This clonotype was seen repeatedly, ten times or more. The genes are TRBV7-8 and TRBJ1-5; D ambiguous. Germline CDR1 is SGHVS and CDR2 is FQNEAQ. CDR3 length: 13 residues. V was pared by 5 bases and J by 9 bases, with 14 bases between. CDR3 sequence (DNA): TGTGCCAGCAGCCCCCCCGATGAATGGCCCCAGCATTTT. As protein: CASSPPDEWPQHF.

This clonotype was recorded at least ten times. The rearrangement joins TRBV12-3 or TRBV12-4 to TRBJ2-5; the D is unclear. V lost 5 bases to trimming and J lost 7 bases, with 14 bases between them. The CDR3 extends over 13 amino acids. The CDR3 nucleotides read TGTGCCAGCAGTCTGAGAGTGACGGGGACCCAGTACTTC. This translates into CASSLRVTGTQYF.

Comment on this clonotype: This may be a read error: a much more frequent sequence differs by one nucleotide. The V call is TRBV6-1, the J call TRBJ1-1; D remains ambiguous. Looked up from germline, CDR1 is MNHNS and CDR2 is SASEGT. This CDR3 is 13 amino acids long. The CDR3 DNA follows: TGTGCCAGCTGGCAGCCCATGAACACTGGAGCTTTCTTT. Protein product: CASWQPMNTGAFF.

Ten or more counts support this clonotype. V is TRBV28 and J is TRBJ2-5, with TRBD2 as a possible D gene (5 bases). The V end lost 7 bases, the J end lost 0 bases, and 18 bases lay between the germline ends. Germline V gene sequence: CDR1 MDHEN, CDR2 SYDVKM. The CDR3 contains 16 residues. CDR3 sequence reads: CASTEAGGVHQETQYF. CDR3 sequence (DNA): TGTGCCAGCACCGAGGCGGGTGGAGTACACCAAGAGACCCAGTACTTC.

This clonotype came up a few times. V usage is TRBV5-5 and J usage is TRBJ2-7; D is undetermined. With 0 bases removed from V and 2 bases from J, the gap between germline ends came to 15 bases. Germline V gene data show CDR1 as SGHKS and CDR2 as YYEKEE (reference sequence). This CDR3 comprises 16 residues. CDR3 protein: CASSLALGFSAYEQYF. The DNA of the CDR3 is TGTGCCAGCAGCTTGGCCCTTGGGTTTTCAGCCTACGAGCAGTACTTC.

The rearrangement joins TRBV18 to TRBJ1-1, with TRBD1 matching 9 bases. CDR1 and CDR2 (germline): KGHSH, LQKENI. V trimming: 3 bases; J trimming: 0 bases; junction bases outside the gene matches: 2. CDR3 length equals 15 residues. The CDR3 protein is CASSPGQGLNTEAFF. Written as DNA, the CDR3 is TGTGCCAGCTCACCCGGACAGGGGCTGAACACTGAAGCTTTCTTT. The variable domain in full, with the rest retrieved from reference TRBV18 and TRBJ1-1, is NAGVMQNPRHLVRRRGQEARLRCSPMKGHSHVYWYRQLPEEGLKFMVYLQKENIIDESGMPKERFSAEFPKEGPSILRIQQVVRGDSAAYFCASSPGQGLNTEAFFGQGTRLTVV.

The chain employs TRBV10-3 and TRBJ1-3, with D possibly TRBD1 on 5 matching bases. CDR3 length: 12 amino acids. V lost 7 bases to trimming and J lost 1 base, with 5 bases between them. Germline CDR1 is ENHRY and CDR2 is SYGVKD. This CDR3 reads CAITGSGNTIYF. CDR3 nucleotide sequence: TGTGCCATCACAGGGTCTGGAAACACCATATATTTT.

This clonotype was counted ten times or more. V is TRBV2 and J is TRBJ1-3; possible D gene TRBD1, 6 bases. The CDR3 has 15 amino acids. Germline V gene data show CDR1 as SNHLY and CDR2 as FYNNEI. Trimming shortened V by 3 bases and J by 3 bases, and 12 bases separated the two germline ends. CDR3 DNA: TGTGCCAGCAGTGACCAGGGGCCATTTGGAAACACCATATATTTT. This encodes CASSDQGPFGNTIYF.

This clonotype was seen more than once but under ten times. This chain links TRBV20-1 with TRBJ2-1; D is perhaps TRBD1 or TRBD2 (5 bases each). The V gene lost 2 bases and the J gene lost 5 bases, with 19 bases spanning the gap. This CDR3 is built from 16 residues. Looked up from germline, CDR1 is DFQATT and CDR2 is SNEGSKA (reference sequence). The DNA for the CDR3 is TGCAGTGCTAGATCAATAATCGGGGCGCGTCACAATGAGCAGTTCTTC. Translation gives CSARSIIGARHNEQFF.

In its sample, this clonotype was seen a few times. The V gene is TRBV18, the J gene TRBJ2-3; D perhaps matches TRBD1 (5 bases). Germline values: CDR1 KGHSH, CDR2 LQKENI. The CDR3 sequence is 15 residues long. Trimming cost V 4 bases and J 0 bases, with 11 bases left between them. The CDR3 DNA sequence: TGTGCCAGCTCACGAAGGGGCCCGAGCACAGATACGCAGTATTTT. Residues: CASSRRGPSTDTQYF.

This clonotype was counted at least ten times. This rearrangement joins TRBV20-1 to TRBJ2-7; TRBD2 matches 15 bases. Germline-derived CDR1 and CDR2 are DFQATT and SNEGSKA (reference sequence). Trimming took 0 bases from V and 4 from J; bases not matched to a gene: 7. The CDR3 has 17 residues. CDR3 DNA: TGCAGTGCTAGAGATTTTGGTGGGACTAGCGGGAGGTACGAGCAGTACTTC. Its translation: CSARDFGGTSGRYEQYF.

This clonotype was recorded many times. V and J are TRBV2 and TRBJ2-3; possible D gene TRBD2, 6 bases. Trimming shortened V by 8 bases and J by 6 bases, and 15 bases separated the two germline ends. This CDR3 is 13 amino acids long. The germline V gene has CDR1 SNHLY and CDR2 FYNNEI. The CDR3 loop is CASARGGFDTQYF. The CDR3 DNA sequence: TGTGCCAGCGCCCGGGGAGGTTTCGATACGCAGTATTTT.

This clonotype was detected only a few times. This chain joins TRBV6-5 and TRBJ2-7; tentatively, D is TRBD1 (7 bases). Germline V lookup: CDR1 MNHEY, CDR2 SVGAGI. V was pared by 0 bases and J by 7 bases, with 16 bases between. The CDR3 has 15 residues. The CDR3 bases are TGTGCCAGCAGTTACTCGTTGACACCAGGGGGGGAGCAGTACTTC. It codes for CASSYSLTPGGEQYF.

In its sample, this clonotype was seen many times. Here the CDR3 reads CASSSAGTYTEAFF. CDR3 sequence (DNA): TGTGCCAGCAGTTCCGCGGGGACGTACACTGAAGCTTTCTTT. This chain uses TRBV12-3 or TRBV12-4 with TRBJ1-1; D is perhaps TRBD1 (5 bases). Trimming stripped 4 bases from V and 3 bases from J, with 12 bases between. The CDR3 runs to 14 residues.

CDR3 coding DNA: TGCGCCAGCAGCCAAGAAGGGCACAGAAGAACCTACAATGAGCAGTTCTTC. It codes for CASSQEGHRRTYNEQFF. The J gene is TRBJ2-1, the V gene TRBV4-3, with D unclear. Germline assignment: CDR1 LGHNA and CDR2 YSLEER. This CDR3 contains 17 residues. Trimming left V 0 bases short and J 2 bases short, with 14 bases between.

The gene calls are TRBV20-1 and TRBJ1-1; D ambiguous. Germline V lookup: CDR1 DFQATT, CDR2 SNEGSKA (reference sequence). The CDR3 consists of 14 residues. The V and J ends lost 0 bases and 0 bases respectively, with 8 bases between them. CDR3 DNA: TGCAGTGCTAGAGACCAGAGAATGAACACTGAAGCTTTCTTT. Residues: CSARDQRMNTEAFF.

Here the CDR3 reads CASSQGTRGPGANVLTF. The CDR3 DNA reads as TGTGCCAGCAGCCAAGGAACGAGGGGGCCTGGGGCCAACGTCCTGACTTTC. The V gene is TRBV3-1, the J gene TRBJ2-6; 7 positions match TRBD1. This CDR3 region has 17 residues. CDR1 is LGHDT, CDR2 YNNKEL, per germline (reference sequence). Losses at the gene ends were 1 base for V and 2 bases for J; bases not matched to a gene: 5.

The V call is TRBV6-5, the J call TRBJ1-1; perhaps TRBD1 as D (5 bases). Trimming removed 4 bases from V and 6 bases from J, with 6 bases in between. The CDR3 length is 11 residues. CDR1 is MNHEY, CDR2 SVGAGI, per germline. The CDR3 sequence is CASSWGAEAFF. In DNA, the CDR3 is TGTGCCAGCAGTTGGGGGGCTGAAGCTTTCTTT.